These T cell receptor beta chains were read from a single sample in a study of T cell repertoires in cytomegalovirus infection. Antigens for these TCRs are unknown. TCRdb used MiXCR to reprocess the reads, holding one entry per CDR3 protein. The sample contains approximately 910,000 distinct CDR3 sequences, roughly 30% of which appear only once. The source was cultured CD8+ T cells from PBMCs, collected from culture after CMV antigen stimulation. The source is a human donor in good health (CMV status not recorded). Some clones in this sample may be carry-over from other donors' samples. Each CDR3 is given with its conserved first and last residue. D genes are given only for firm matches.

TRBV7-9	15	TRBJ2-7	-	CASSLVSASRSEQYF
TRBV4-3	15	TRBJ1-1	-	CASSPSGALNTEAFF
TRBV7-6	14	TRBJ2-2	-	CASSLAGYLGELFF
TRBV6-6	18	TRBJ1-4	-	CASRNLDLTTESYEKLFF
TRBV6-5	14	TRBJ2-2	-	CASSYSPNTGELFF
TRBV10-1	14	TRBJ2-1	-	CASGTGVAYNEQFF
TRBV20-1	13	TRBJ2-5	-	CSAPRTRKETQYF
TRBV29-1	12	TRBJ1-2	TRBD1	CSAPDRRYGYTF
TRBV5-6	12	TRBJ1-2	-	CASSLGTAYYTF
TRBV19	13	TRBJ1-1	-	CASYPGTNTEAFF
TRBV6-5	17	TRBJ1-1	-	CASSYSTSSGPNTEAFF
TRBV7-9	16	TRBJ2-1	TRBD1	CASSLTRDRGINEQFF
TRBV27	14	TRBJ2-1	TRBD2	CAIASSGVYNEQFF
TRBV12-3/TRBV12-4	14	TRBJ2-1	TRBD2	CASSLSGGDYEQFF
TRBV27	14	TRBJ2-1	-	CASSGGLAHNEQFF
TRBV29-1	15	TRBJ2-5	-	CSVELGVSGQETQYF
TRBV12-5	14	TRBJ2-1	TRBD1	CASSTGTGLNEQFF
TRBV7-2	14	TRBJ1-1	-	CASSHTRGETEAFF
TRBV27	14	TRBJ1-5	TRBD1	CASGTGQGNQPQHF
TRBV10-3	18	TRBJ2-1	TRBD2	CAISESGLAAVWWNEQFF
TRBV9	16	TRBJ2-5	-	CASSVEGGGGQETQYF
TRBV7-8	13	TRBJ1-6	-	CASSLGGPSPLHF
TRBV4-1	14	TRBJ1-1	TRBD1	CASSQVPRGSEAFF
TRBV25-1	13	TRBJ2-3	-	CASSGQVTDTQYF
TRBV27	15	TRBJ2-3	-	CASSLSYRYTDTQYF
TRBV7-8	16	TRBJ1-5	TRBD1	CASNLNRDRGFQPQHF
TRBV4-1	13	TRBJ2-1	-	CASSQGVINEQFF
TRBV27	13	TRBJ1-1	TRBD1	CASTWTGGGRAFF
TRBV6-1	16	TRBJ1-1	-	CASSEALGGSGPEAFF